This T cell receptor (beta chain) was recovered during a study of shared clonotypes between healthy human individuals. The data were produced by immunoSEQ multiplex PCR, yet TCRdb's version contains in-frame clones alone and is incomplete. Of millions of clones listed, just over 90% were seen once; the top ten hold around 0.14%. Remarks on this clone: Other DNA sequences in this specimen translate into the identical CDR3.

CDR1 and CDR2 from the germline V gene are SGHNT and YYREEE (reference sequence). The CDR3 has 16 residues. V dropped 5 bases and J dropped 4; count of bases not matched to a gene: 8. This chain joins TRBV5-4 and TRBJ2-1; 11 positions agree with TRBD1. Sequences were obtained from naive CD4+ T cells sorted from blood. Subset: CD45RA+ positively selected. The receptor was derived from a man younger than 35 in good health. CDR3 in amino acids: CASSLGGTGGYNEQFF. CDR3 DNA sequence: TGTGCCAGCAGTCTGGGAGGGACAGGGGGATACAATGAGCAGTTCTTC.